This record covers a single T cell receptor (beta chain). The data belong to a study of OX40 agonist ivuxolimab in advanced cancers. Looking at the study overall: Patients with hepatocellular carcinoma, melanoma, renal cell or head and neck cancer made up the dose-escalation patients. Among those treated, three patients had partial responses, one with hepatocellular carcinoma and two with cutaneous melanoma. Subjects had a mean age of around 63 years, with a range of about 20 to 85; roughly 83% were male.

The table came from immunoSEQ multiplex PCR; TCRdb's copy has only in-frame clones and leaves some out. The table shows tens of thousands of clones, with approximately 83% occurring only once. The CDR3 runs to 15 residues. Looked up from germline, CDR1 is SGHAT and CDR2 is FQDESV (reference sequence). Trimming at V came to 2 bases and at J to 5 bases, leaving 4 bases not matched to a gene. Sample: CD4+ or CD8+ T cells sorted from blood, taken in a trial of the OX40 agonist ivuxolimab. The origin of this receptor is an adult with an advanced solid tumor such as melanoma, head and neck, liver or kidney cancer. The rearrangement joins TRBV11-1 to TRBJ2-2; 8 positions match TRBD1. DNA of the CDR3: TGTGCCAGCAGCTTACTTACAGGGGGAACCGGGGAGCTGTTTTTT. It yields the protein CASSLLTGGTGELFF.